The text below deals with one TCR beta chain. This specimen includes other DNA sequences encoding the same CDR3. The record originates from a study of shared clonotypes between healthy human individuals. As for the study in general: Each donor's CD8 memory used one plate, CD8 naive two, each CD4 subset three.

Germline V CDR1 and CDR2: MNHEY, SVGAGI. The CDR3 consists of 12 residues. Trimming cost V 5 bases and J 4 bases, with 8 bases left between them. In the naive CD8 group, cells lacked CD45RO and were positively selected for CCR7, so terminally differentiated effector memory CD45RA+ cells were left out. Each subset's genomic DNA was split evenly across several immunoSEQ plates. Profiled with immunoSEQ multiplex PCR; TCRdb holds only in-frame clones, not every one. Here the sample spans roughly 2 million clones, over 85% being singletons. This chain joins TRBV6-5 and TRBJ1-2; weak D call: TRBD1 (5 bases). Material for sequencing was naive CD8+ T cells sorted from blood. This receptor was taken from a man younger than 35 in good health. For the CDR3, the DNA is TGTGCCAGCAGTCAGGGCGTCTATGGCTACACCTTC. It is translated as CASSQGVYGYTF.